The 23 T cell receptor beta chains listed next were all sequenced from one sample in a study of blood T cell repertoires in COVID-19 (dated by TCRdb to the early 2020s). Library method: the immunoSEQ multiplex PCR assay. TCRdb holds this immuneACCESS table with in-frame rearrangements only. Some clones are missing; in checked studies, unresolved V genes explain under half, and the rest has no known cause. Recorded for this sample are hundreds of thousands of clones; more than 75% of them occurred a single time. The top ten hold around 2% of the sample. The source material was PBMCs or T cells enriched from blood (not recorded which). The receptors come from a woman aged 55 to 70 in a cohort exposed to, infected with or recovered from COVID-19 (not recorded which).

This chain joins TRBV6-5 and TRBJ1-2, with D possibly matching TRBD1 (6 bases). Germline values: CDR1 MNHEY, CDR2 SVGAGI. There are 12 residues in the CDR3. Trimming pared 8 bases from V and 4 bases from J, leaving 11 bases between. The CDR3 DNA is TGTGCCAGCGACAGGCCTTTCTATGGCTACACCTTC. Its translation: CASDRPFYGYTF.

This chain joins TRBV24-1 and TRBJ1-5; 7 bases match TRBD1. Germline V CDR1 and CDR2: KGHDR, SFDVKD. V dropped 9 bases and J dropped 4; count of bases not matched to a gene: 8. This CDR3 region has 14 residues. The CDR3 spells CATAGGLVNQPQHF. The CDR3 DNA follows: TGTGCCACCGCAGGGGGTTTGGTTAATCAGCCCCAGCATTTT.

V is TRBV7-2 and J is TRBJ2-7; no clear D gene. CDR1 is SGHTA, CDR2 FQGNSA, per germline. V lost 0 bases and J 0 bases, leaving 3 bases between the germline ends. This CDR3 region has 13 residues. In nucleotides, the CDR3 is TGTGCCAGCAGCTTAGCGGCCTCCTACGAGCAGTACTTC. Its translation: CASSLAASYEQYF.

This clone was observed a handful of times. The chain recombines TRBV9 with TRBJ1-2; 7 bases match TRBD1. The length of the CDR3 is 14 residues. Germline CDR1 reads SGDLS; CDR2 reads YYNGEE. V lost 4 bases and J lost 8; bases outside the gene matches: 11. In DNA, the CDR3 is TGTGCCAGCAGCTCCCGGACAGGTGGGGGGGGCTACACCTTC. Its translation is CASSSRTGGGGYTF.

This chain connects TRBV10-1 to TRBJ1-6; TRBD1 is a possible D gene (5 bases). Trimming pared 7 bases from V and 7 bases from J, leaving 14 bases between. Germline V gene sequence: CDR1 WNHNN, CDR2 SYGVQD (reference sequence). The CDR3 covers 14 residues. The CDR3 DNA is TGCGCCAGCAAGAACGGGGGAACGAATTCACCCCTCCACTTT. Translated: CASKNGGTNSPLHF.

This chain links TRBV27 with TRBJ2-3; a possible D gene is TRBD1 (5 bases). This CDR3 spans 13 amino acids. V was clipped by 5 bases and J by 4 bases, with 10 bases between them. Looked up from germline, CDR1 is MNHEY and CDR2 is SMNVEV (reference sequence). CDR3 amino acids: CASSHPGPDTQYF. For the CDR3, the DNA is TGTGCCAGCAGTCACCCAGGGCCAGATACGCAGTATTTT.

The chain uses TRBV25-1 and TRBJ1-4; D may be TRBD1 (6 bases). CDR1 MGHDK and CDR2 SYGVNS come from the germline V gene. This CDR3 spans 15 amino acids. Trimming removed 1 base from V and 11 bases from J, with 17 bases in between. The CDR3 nucleotides read TGTGCCAGCAGTGAATTGGACAGTATGAAGTCTAAACTGTTTTTT. Protein: CASSELDSMKSKLFF.

The rearrangement uses TRBV15 and TRBJ2-1; 8 bases are shared with TRBD1. Trimming cost V 3 bases and J 2 bases; bases outside gene matches: 6. The germline gives CDR1 LNHNV, CDR2 YYDKDF (reference sequence). The CDR3 contains 16 residues. The CDR3 loop reads CATSSPGQGPYNEQFF. The CDR3 DNA reads TGTGCCACCAGCAGCCCCGGACAGGGTCCCTACAATGAGCAGTTCTTC. The full variable domain, rest sourced from reference TRBV15 and TRBJ2-1, is DAMVIQNPRYQVTQFGKPVTLSCSQTLNHNVMYWYQQKSSQAPKLLFHYYDKDFNNEADTPDNFQSRRPNTSFCFLDIRSPGLGDTAMYLCATSSPGQGPYNEQFFGPGTRLTVL.

This clone was seen a few times. This chain uses TRBV7-9 with TRBJ1-5; weak D call: TRBD1 (5 bases). The V gene lost 5 bases and the J gene lost 7 bases, with 15 bases spanning the gap. Looked up from germline, CDR1 is SEHNR and CDR2 is FQNEAQ (reference sequence). CDR3 size: 14 residues. CDR3 sequence: CASSLDSGKQPQHF. In DNA form, the CDR3 reads TGTGCCAGCAGCCTAGACTCAGGGAAACAGCCCCAGCATTTT.

About this clone itself: Other DNA sequences in this sample translate to the same CDR3. This chain links TRBV5-1 with TRBJ2-3, with a weak D call TRBD1 (5 bases). CDR1 is SGHRS and CDR2 is YFSETQ in the germline V gene. The CDR3 has 14 residues. Trimming removed 0 bases from V and 6 bases from J, with 11 bases in between. In nucleotides, the CDR3 is TGCGCCAGCAGCTTGGGTCAGGGCGCGGATACGCAGTATTTT. Translating gives CASSLGQGADTQYF.

The CDR3 spells CASSLGEGYEQYF. The DNA of the CDR3 is TGTGCCAGCAGTTTAGGGGAGGGCTACGAGCAGTACTTC. The rearrangement uses TRBV27 and TRBJ2-7; 7 positions agree with TRBD2. The V segment lost 2 bases and the J segment 3 bases; nucleotides outside the gene matches: 1. Germline-derived CDR1 and CDR2 are MNHEY and SMNVEV (reference sequence). There are 13 residues in the CDR3.

The J gene is TRBJ1-1, the V gene TRBV30, with D perhaps matching TRBD1 (5 bases). Germline assignment: CDR1 GTSNPN and CDR2 SVGIG (reference sequence). V lost 2 bases and J 7 bases, leaving 11 bases between the germline ends. The CDR3 spans 12 residues. The CDR3 DNA is TGTGCCTGGAGTCCGCGGAGGGGTGAAGCTTTCTTT. Translation gives CAWSPRRGEAFF.

This chain uses TRBV13 with TRBJ2-7, with a tentative D call TRBD1 (6 bases). Germline lookup yields CDR1 PRHDT and CDR2 FYEKMQ (reference sequence). Trimming took 5 bases from V and 3 from J, leaving 14 bases between them. This CDR3 spans 14 amino acids. The CDR3 loop reads CASSPSQGLYEQYF. The DNA of the CDR3 is TGTGCCAGCAGCCCCTCACAGGGTCTCTACGAGCAGTACTTC.

This clone was observed a single time. The V gene is TRBV24-1, the J gene TRBJ2-2; D is uncertain. V was shortened by 4 bases and J by 1 base, with 9 bases between the two germline ends. The CDR3 extends over 15 amino acids. Germline V gives CDR1 KGHDR, CDR2 SFDVKD. The CDR3 DNA follows: TGTGCCACCAGTGACCACCACAAGAACACCGGGGAGCTGTTTTTT. Translating it yields CATSDHHKNTGELFF.

The rearrangement uses TRBV28 and TRBJ1-5, with no clear D. The CDR3 has 14 amino acids. V was cut by 2 bases and J by 2 bases, with 7 bases left in between. The germline gives CDR1 MDHEN, CDR2 SYDVKM. CDR3 residues: CASSLGRGNQPQHF. The CDR3 nucleotides read TGTGCCAGCAGTTTAGGGAGGGGCAATCAGCCCCAGCATTTT.

The chain combines TRBV9 with TRBJ2-5; 7 nucleotides line up with TRBD1. The V gene end was trimmed by 0 bases and the J gene end by 1 base; junction bases not matched to a gene: 3. CDR3 length: 15 residues. Germline V lookup: CDR1 SGDLS, CDR2 YYNGEE. CDR3 amino acids: CASSVDPGGQETQYF. The CDR3 DNA reads as TGTGCCAGCAGCGTAGACCCAGGGGGCCAAGAGACCCAGTACTTC.

This chain uses TRBV6-5 with TRBJ2-1, with 7 bases aligning to TRBD2. The CDR3 has 15 residues. V lost 2 bases and J lost 4; bases outside the gene matches: 5. Germline-derived CDR1 and CDR2 are MNHEY and SVGAGI. CDR3 nucleotides: TGTGCCAGCAGTTACGAAGCGGGGAATTACAATGAGCAGTTCTTC. It codes for CASSYEAGNYNEQFF.

This clone has just a few counts. The genes are TRBV3-1 (or the pseudogene TRBV3-2) and TRBJ1-2; a weak D match, TRBD1 (5 bases). Trimming shortened V by 2 bases and J by 0 bases, and 10 bases separated the two germline ends. The length of the CDR3 is 15 residues. The germline gives CDR1 LGHDT, CDR2 YNNKEL (reference sequence). CDR3 amino acids: CASSQRTGANYGYTF. CDR3 in DNA: TGTGCCAGCAGCCAACGTACAGGCGCTAACTATGGCTACACCTTC.

The rearrangement links TRBV5-1 to TRBJ1-6; D call uncertain. The V gene's germline CDR1 is SGHRS and CDR2 YFSETQ. Trimming left V 5 bases short and J 10 bases short, with 22 bases between. This CDR3 is built from 16 residues. The DNA of the CDR3 is TGCGCCAGCAGATCGATCACCGAGGCGGGGTGGTCACCCCTCCACTTT. This encodes CASRSITEAGWSPLHF.

This chain joins TRBV7-8 and TRBJ2-7; 8 bases fit TRBD2. The junction had 4 bases not matched to a gene; V was cut back by 0 bases and J by 3 bases. Germline CDR1 reads SGHVS; CDR2 reads FQNEAQ. CDR3 length: 15 amino acids. The CDR3 nucleotides are TGTGCCAGCAGCTTAGCTACTAGCGGTAACTACGAGCAGTACTTC. Protein sequence: CASSLATSGNYEQYF.

The rearrangement links TRBV5-1 to TRBJ2-1; a possible D gene is TRBD2 (6 bases). This CDR3 is 16 amino acids long. Germline V gene lookup returns CDR1 SGHRS and CDR2 YFSETQ. Trimming stripped 7 bases from V and 0 bases from J, with 17 bases between. DNA for the CDR3: TGCGCCAGCCGACTTTCCGGGAGTCCCTCCTACAATGAGCAGTTCTTC. It translates to CASRLSGSPSYNEQFF.

This chain joins TRBV7-3 and TRBJ2-1; 9 bases map to TRBD2. Germline CDR1 is SGHTA and CDR2 is FQGTGA. V shed 5 bases and J 1 base; nucleotides not matched to a gene: 3. This CDR3 contains 15 residues. As DNA, the CDR3 is TGTGCCAGCAGCCGAAGCGGGGGGTCCTACAATGAGCAGTTCTTC. Protein sequence: CASSRSGGSYNEQFF.

V and J are TRBV5-1 and TRBJ2-1; 7 nucleotides agree with TRBD2. Losses at the gene ends were 4 bases for V and 7 bases for J; bases not matched to a gene: 11. This CDR3 region has 15 residues. CDR1 is SGHRS, CDR2 YFSETQ, per germline. The CDR3 loop is CASSNRDYPWNEQFF. The CDR3 nucleotides are TGCGCCAGCAGCAACCGGGACTACCCTTGGAATGAGCAGTTCTTC.